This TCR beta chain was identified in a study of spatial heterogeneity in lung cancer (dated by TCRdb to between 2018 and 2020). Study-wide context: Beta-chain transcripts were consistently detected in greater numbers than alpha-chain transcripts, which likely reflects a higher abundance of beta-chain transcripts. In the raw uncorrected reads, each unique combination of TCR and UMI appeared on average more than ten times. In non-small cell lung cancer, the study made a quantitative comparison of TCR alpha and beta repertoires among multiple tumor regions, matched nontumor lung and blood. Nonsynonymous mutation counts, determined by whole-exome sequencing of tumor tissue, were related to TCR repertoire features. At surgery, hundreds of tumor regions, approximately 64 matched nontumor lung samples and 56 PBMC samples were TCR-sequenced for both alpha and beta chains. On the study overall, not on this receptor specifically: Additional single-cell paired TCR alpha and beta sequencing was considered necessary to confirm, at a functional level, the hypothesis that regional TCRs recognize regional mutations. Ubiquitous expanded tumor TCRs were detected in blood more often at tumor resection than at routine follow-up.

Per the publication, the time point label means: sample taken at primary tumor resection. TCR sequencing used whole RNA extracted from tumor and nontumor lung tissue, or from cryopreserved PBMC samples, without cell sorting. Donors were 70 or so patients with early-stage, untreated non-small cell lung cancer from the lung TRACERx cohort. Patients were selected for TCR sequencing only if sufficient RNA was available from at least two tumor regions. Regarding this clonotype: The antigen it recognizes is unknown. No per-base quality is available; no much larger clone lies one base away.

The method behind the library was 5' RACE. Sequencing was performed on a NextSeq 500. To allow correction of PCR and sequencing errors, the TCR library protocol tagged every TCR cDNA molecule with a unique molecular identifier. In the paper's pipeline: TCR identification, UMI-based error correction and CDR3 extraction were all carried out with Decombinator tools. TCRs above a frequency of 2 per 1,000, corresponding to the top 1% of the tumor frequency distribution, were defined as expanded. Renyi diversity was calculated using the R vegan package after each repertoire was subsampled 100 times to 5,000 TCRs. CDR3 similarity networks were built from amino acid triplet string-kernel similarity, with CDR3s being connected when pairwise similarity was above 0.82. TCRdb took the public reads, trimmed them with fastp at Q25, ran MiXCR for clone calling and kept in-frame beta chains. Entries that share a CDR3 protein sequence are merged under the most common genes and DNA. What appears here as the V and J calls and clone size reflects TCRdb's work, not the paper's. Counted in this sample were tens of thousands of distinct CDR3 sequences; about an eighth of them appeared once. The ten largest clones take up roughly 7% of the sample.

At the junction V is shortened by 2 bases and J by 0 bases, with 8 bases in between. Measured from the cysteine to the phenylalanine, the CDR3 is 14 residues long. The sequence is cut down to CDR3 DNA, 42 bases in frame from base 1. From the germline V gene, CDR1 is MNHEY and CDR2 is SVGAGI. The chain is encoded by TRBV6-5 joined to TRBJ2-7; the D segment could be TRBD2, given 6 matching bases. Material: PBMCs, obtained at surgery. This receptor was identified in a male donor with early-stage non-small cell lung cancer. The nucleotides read TGTGCCAGCAGTTACGGAGGGCCCTCCTACGAGCAGTACTTC. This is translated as CASSYGGPSYEQYF.